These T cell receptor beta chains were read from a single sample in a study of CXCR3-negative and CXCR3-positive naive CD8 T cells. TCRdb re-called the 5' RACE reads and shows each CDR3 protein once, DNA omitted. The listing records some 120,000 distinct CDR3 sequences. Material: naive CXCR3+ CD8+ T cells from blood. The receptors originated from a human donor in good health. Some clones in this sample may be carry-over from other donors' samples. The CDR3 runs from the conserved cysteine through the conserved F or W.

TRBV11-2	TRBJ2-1	CASSFEVPSSYNEQFF
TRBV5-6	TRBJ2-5	CASSLGSEETQYF
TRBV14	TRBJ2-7	CASSQDTGWYEQYF
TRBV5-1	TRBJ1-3	CASSSDRGSGNTIYF
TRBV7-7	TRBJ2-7	CASSPEGAPSYEQYF
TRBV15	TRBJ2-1	CATSRVVGLAGNNEQFF
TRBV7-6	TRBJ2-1	CATSWENGANEQFF
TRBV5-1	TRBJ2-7	CASSISRVEQYF
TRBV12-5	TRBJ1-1	CASEEYFPNTEAFF
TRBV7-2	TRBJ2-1	CASSFTPLAGAFYNEQFF
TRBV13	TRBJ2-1	CASSPGASGPYNEQFF
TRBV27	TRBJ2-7	CASSFSGQGYEQYF
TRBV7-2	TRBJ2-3	CASSLEGPLGFTDTQYF
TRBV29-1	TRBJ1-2	CSVGAWANYGYTF
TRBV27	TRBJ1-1	CASQNRVTEAFF
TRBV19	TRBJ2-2	CASSITSRGGELFF
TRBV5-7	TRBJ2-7	CASNKRGADEQYF
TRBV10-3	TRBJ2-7	CAIRVSYEQYF
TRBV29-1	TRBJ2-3	CSVAGADTQYF
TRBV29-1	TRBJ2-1	CSVDRYGEQFF
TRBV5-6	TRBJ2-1	CASSFRTGSHNEQFF
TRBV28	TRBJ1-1	CASIDRLENTEAFF
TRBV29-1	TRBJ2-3	CSAIGPWGADTQYF
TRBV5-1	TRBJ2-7	CASSLDWEYRAYEQYF
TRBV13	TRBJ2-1	CASSMGLAGRYNEQFF
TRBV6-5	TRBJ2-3	CASSYGQPPDTQYF
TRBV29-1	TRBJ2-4	CSVRDRNIQYF
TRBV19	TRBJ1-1	CASSTTGMNTEAFF
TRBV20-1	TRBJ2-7	CSARVLARYEQYF
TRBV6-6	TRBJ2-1	CASSDFSGSSYNEQFF
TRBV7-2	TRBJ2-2	CASSFTPYHTGELFF
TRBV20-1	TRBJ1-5	CSGGSGNQPQHF